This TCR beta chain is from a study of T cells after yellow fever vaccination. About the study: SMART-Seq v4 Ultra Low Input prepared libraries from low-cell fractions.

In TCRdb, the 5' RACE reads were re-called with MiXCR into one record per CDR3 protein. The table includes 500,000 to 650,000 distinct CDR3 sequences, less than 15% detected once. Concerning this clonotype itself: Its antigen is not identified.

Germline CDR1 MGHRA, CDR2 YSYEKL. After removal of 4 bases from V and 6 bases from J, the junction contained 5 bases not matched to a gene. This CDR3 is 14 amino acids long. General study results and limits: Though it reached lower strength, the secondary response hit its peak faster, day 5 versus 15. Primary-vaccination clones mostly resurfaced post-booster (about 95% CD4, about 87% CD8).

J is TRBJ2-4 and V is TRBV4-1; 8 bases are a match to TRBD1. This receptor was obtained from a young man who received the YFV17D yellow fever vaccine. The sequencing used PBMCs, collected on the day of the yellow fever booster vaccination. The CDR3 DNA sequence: TGCGCCAGCAGCCCAGGGGGCGCAGGAAACATTCAGTACTTC. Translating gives CASSPGGAGNIQYF.